These 5 T cell receptor beta chains originate from one sample sequenced in a study of blood T cell repertoires in COVID-19. Libraries were prepared by immunoSEQ multiplex PCR; TCRdb keeps only in-frame clonotypes and omits some of them. The sample lists about 270,000 clones; less than 90% were seen once. The source material was peripheral blood. The source is a woman aged 30 to 39 with COVID-19, enrolled during active disease.

The chain uses TRBV12-3 or TRBV12-4 and TRBJ2-7, with TRBD1 as a possible D gene (5 bases). The CDR3 is 12 amino acids. Trimming left V 2 bases short and J 3 bases short, with 5 bases between. Written as DNA, the CDR3 is TGTGCCAGCAGTTTAAGGGGCTACGAGCAGTACTTC. The encoded protein is CASSLRGYEQYF.

J is TRBJ1-2 and V is TRBV29-1; D is unresolved. Germline CDR1 SQVTM, CDR2 ANQGSEA. The length of the CDR3 is 12 residues. V was clipped by 6 bases and J by 1 base, with 9 bases between them. In DNA, the CDR3 is TGCAGCGTACTTACAGTTAACTATGGCTACACCTTC. It is translated as CSVLTVNYGYTF.

This chain connects TRBV3-1 (or the pseudogene TRBV3-2) to TRBJ2-7; TRBD2 might be the D (5 bases). This CDR3 contains 15 residues. V was pared by 4 bases and J by 2 bases, with 15 bases between. Germline lookup yields CDR1 LGHDT and CDR2 YNNKEL (reference sequence). The CDR3 is CASSPHAGRTYEQYF. CDR3 nucleotides: TGTGCCAGCAGCCCCCACGCGGGCAGAACCTACGAGCAGTACTTC.

This chain connects TRBV12-3 or TRBV12-4 to TRBJ1-6; D is unclear. The germline V and J ends were trimmed by 0 bases and 7 bases, with 4 bases remaining between them. This CDR3 region has 13 residues. CDR3: CASSLAENSPLHF. CDR3 sequence (DNA): TGTGCCAGCAGTTTAGCCGAGAATTCACCCCTCCACTTT.

The rearrangement uses TRBV18 and TRBJ2-5; TRBD2 is a possible D gene (6 bases). This CDR3 region has 15 residues. The V gene's germline CDR1 is KGHSH and CDR2 LQKENI. V lost 2 bases and J lost 2, with 12 bases in between. This CDR3 reads CASSPILAKQETQYF. In DNA form, the CDR3 reads TGTGCCAGCTCACCAATACTAGCCAAACAAGAGACCCAGTACTTC.